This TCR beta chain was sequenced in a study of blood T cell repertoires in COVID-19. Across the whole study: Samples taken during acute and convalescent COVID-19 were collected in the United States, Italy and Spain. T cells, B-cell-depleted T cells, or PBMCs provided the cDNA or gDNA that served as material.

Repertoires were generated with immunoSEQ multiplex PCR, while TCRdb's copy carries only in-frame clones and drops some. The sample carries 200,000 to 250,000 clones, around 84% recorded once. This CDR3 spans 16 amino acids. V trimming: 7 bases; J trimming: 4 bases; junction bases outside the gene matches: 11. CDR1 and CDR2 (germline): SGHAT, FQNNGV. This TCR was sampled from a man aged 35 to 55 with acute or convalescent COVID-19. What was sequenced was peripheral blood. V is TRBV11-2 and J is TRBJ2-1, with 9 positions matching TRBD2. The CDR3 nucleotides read TGTGCCAGCACCCCGAGAGCTAGCGGGGCTTACAATGAGCAGTTCTTC. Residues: CASTPRASGAYNEQFF.